This T cell receptor (beta chain) was sequenced for a study of cytomegalovirus exposure and HLA in healthy donors. V lost 5 bases to trimming and J lost 12 bases, with 23 bases between them. The CDR3 has 15 amino acids. Germline V lookup: CDR1 LNHNV, CDR2 YYDKDF (reference sequence). This PCR relied on a set of 60 Vbeta primers and 13 Jbeta primers. Produced via immunoSEQ multiplex PCR; TCRdb's table is partial and in-frame only. The sample lists approximately 170,000 clones; around 84% were seen once. The sequenced sample consisted of PBMCs. This receptor was identified in a boy between 2 and 10 years old in good health and CMV-seronegative. V is TRBV15 and J is TRBJ2-1; D gene uncertain. The DNA of the CDR3 is TGTGCCACCAGCCCCGCTAGTTACGACTTGAAGCGGCAGTTCTTC. Translating it yields CATSPASYDLKRQFF.